The present T cell receptor (beta chain) was sequenced within a study of beta chain features in type 1 diabetes. Since all of the isolated RNA was reverse transcribed, expressed TCRB transcripts were what got sequenced. Profiled with immunoSEQ multiplex PCR; TCRdb holds only in-frame clones, not every one. Found here are around 430,000 clones, about 32% of them singletons; the top ten hold 0.05% to 0.07%. Trimming removed 5 bases at V and 4 bases at J, with 12 bases between. There are 13 residues in the CDR3. CDR1 and CDR2 from the germline V gene are SGHRS and YFSETQ. What was sequenced was naive CD4+ T cells from blood. The chain joins TRBV5-1 to TRBJ1-1; D possibly corresponds to TRBD1 (6 bases). The sequence was collected from a man younger than 35 in good health. Written as DNA, the CDR3 is TGCGCCAGCAGAAGAACAGGGCTCACTGAAGCTTTCTTT. Encoded protein: CASRRTGLTEAFF.